This entry lists 16 T cell receptor beta chains sequenced from one sample in a study of CD8+ T cells in alopecia areata. Sequencing templates came from extracted RNA that was reverse transcribed into cDNA. Sequenced by immunoSEQ multiplex PCR; TCRdb stores in-frame clones only, minus some. The table lists 140,000 to 150,000 clones, 51% of them singletons. Sequencing used CD4+ T cells sorted from blood, obtained at week 0. These receptors all come from a human donor with alopecia areata.

The rearrangement uses TRBV9 and TRBJ2-2; 7 bases are shared with TRBD1. Germline V gene lookup returns CDR1 SGDLS and CDR2 YYNGEE. This CDR3 is 15 amino acids long. Unmatched junction bases numbered 7, after V lost 3 bases and J lost 5 bases. The chain's CDR3 is CASSAKNRGTGELFF. The CDR3 DNA reads as TGTGCCAGCAGCGCTAAGAACAGGGGAACCGGGGAGCTGTTTTTT.

This clone showed up just a few times. J is TRBJ1-2 and V is TRBV4-3; possible D gene TRBD1, 5 bases. The germline V gene has CDR1 LGHNA and CDR2 YSLEER. The CDR3 loop spans 16 amino acids. Trimming stripped 1 base from V and 5 bases from J, with 17 bases between. The CDR3 DNA reads as TGCGCCAGCAGCCAAGGATACAGGCTTGACTTTTATGGCTACACCTTC. Translated, it gives CASSQGYRLDFYGYTF.

The chain joins TRBV20-1 to TRBJ2-3; perhaps TRBD1 as D (6 bases). The CDR3 contains 11 residues. In germline, CDR1 is DFQATT, CDR2 SNEGSKA (reference sequence). DNA for the CDR3: TGCGCACGGACAGCCGACCATACGCAGTATTTT. Translation: CARTADHTQYF.

This clone turned up a few times. V gene TRBV11-3 combines with J gene TRBJ2-1; perhaps TRBD2 as D (7 bases). From germline, CDR1 is SGHNT and CDR2 YENEEA. Trimming removed 4 bases at V and 10 bases at J, with 26 bases between. CDR3 length: 17 residues. This CDR3 reads CASSSAGAAGLVSEQFF. CDR3 sequence (DNA): TGTGCCAGCAGCTCGGCGGGGGCGGCGGGCCTGGTATCCGAGCAGTTCTTC.

This clone was seen a single time. This chain connects TRBV5-1 to TRBJ2-5; D uncertain. There are 13 residues in the CDR3. Germline CDR1 SGHRS, CDR2 YFSETQ. The V and J ends lost 7 bases and 4 bases respectively, with 14 bases between them. Here the CDR3 reads CASGYSGRETQYF. In nucleotides, the CDR3 is TGCGCCAGCGGATACTCCGGACGAGAGACCCAGTACTTC.

V is TRBV10-3 and J is TRBJ1-5; 9 nucleotides match TRBD1. V lost 11 bases and J lost 5; bases outside the gene matches: 13. The CDR3 length is 15 residues. Germline loops: CDR1 ENHRY, CDR2 SYGVKD. Here the CDR3 DNA reads TGTGCCGTCAAATCCGGGACAGGGATCGATCAGCCCCAGCATTTT. It codes for CAVKSGTGIDQPQHF.

The chain recombines TRBV29-1 with TRBJ1-2; D remains ambiguous. Germline assignment: CDR1 SQVTM and CDR2 ANQGSEA. Trimming cost V 3 bases and J 4 bases, with 12 bases left between them. CDR3 length equals 13 residues. The CDR3 protein is CSVEEGRIYGYTF. The CDR3 DNA is TGCAGCGTTGAGGAAGGGCGTATCTATGGCTACACCTTC. The full variable domain, completed using reference TRBV29-1 and TRBJ1-2, is SAVISQKPSRDICQRGTSLTIQCQVDSQVTMMFWYRQQPGQSLTLIATANQGSEATYESGFVIDKFPISRPNLTFSTLTVSNMSPEDSSIYLCSVEEGRIYGYTFGSGTRLTVV.

The chain carries TRBV19 and TRBJ1-2; 8 nucleotides line up with TRBD1. Losses at the gene ends were 4 bases for V and 4 bases for J; bases not matched to a gene: 5. CDR1 LNHDA and CDR2 SQIVND come from the germline V gene (reference sequence). This CDR3 region has 14 residues. The CDR3, as DNA: TGTGCCAGTAGTAGAGGACAGGGAGGCTATGGCTACACCTTC. Protein product: CASSRGQGGYGYTF.

The V gene is TRBV7-2, the J gene TRBJ1-1; D uncertain. The germline CDR1 and CDR2 sequences are SGHTA and FQGNSA. The CDR3 loop spans 13 amino acids. Trimming cost V 2 bases and J 1 base, with 5 bases left between them. The DNA for the CDR3 is TGTGCCAGCAGCTTACGGTCGAACACTGAAGCTTTCTTT. This codes for CASSLRSNTEAFF. The full variable domain, its missing parts supplied by reference TRBV7-2 and TRBJ1-1, is GAGVSQSPSNKVTEKGKDVELRCDPISGHTALYWYRQSLGQGLEFLIYFQGNSAPDKSGLPSDRFSAERTGGSVSTLTIQRTQQEDSAVYLCASSLRSNTEAFFGQGTRLTVV.

The J gene is TRBJ2-1, the V gene TRBV7-2, with D unresolved. CDR1 and CDR2 from the germline V gene are SGHTA and FQGNSA. Trimming removed 2 bases at V and 10 bases at J, with 15 bases between. This CDR3 is built from 14 residues. CDR3 DNA: TGTGCCAGCAGCTTACGTCCTGGGGAAATAGAGCAGTTCTTC. Encoded protein: CASSLRPGEIEQFF.

This clone came up a few times. Sequence at one end of the junction differs from germline and may be a read error. The chain carries TRBV6-1 and TRBJ2-7, with 7 bases fitting TRBD2. CDR1 is MNHNS, CDR2 SASEGT, per germline. This CDR3 is built from 11 residues. The CDR3 DNA follows: TGTGCCAGCAGTGAAGAAGCGGGACGGCACTTC. Protein product: CASSEEAGRHF.

A remark on this clone: At one end, the junction sequence differs from germline, possibly due to a read error. V gene TRBV7-7 combines with J gene TRBJ2-5; the D gene is possibly TRBD2 (6 bases). CDR3 length equals 15 residues. Germline CDR1 and CDR2: SSHAT and FNYEAQ (reference sequence). DNA for the CDR3: TGTGCTAGCAGCTTAACCCCGGGGGAGTGGGAGACCCAGTACTTC. Its protein is CASSLTPGEWETQYF.

In its sample, this clone was seen once. The rearrangement links TRBV19 to TRBJ2-3, with 10 bases lining up with TRBD2. This CDR3 has 15 amino acids. From germline, CDR1 is LNHDA and CDR2 SQIVND (reference sequence). V lost 5 bases and J lost 2; bases outside the gene matches: 4. The DNA of the CDR3 is TGTGCCAGTAGTGGACTAGCGGACAACACAGATACGCAGTATTTT. This encodes CASSGLADNTDTQYF.

The J gene is TRBJ2-5, the V gene TRBV7-2; no definite D call. Per the germline V gene, CDR1 is SGHTA and CDR2 is FQGNSA. Trimming shortened V by 0 bases and J by 4 bases, and 12 bases separated the two germline ends. This CDR3 is 15 amino acids long. For the CDR3, the DNA is TGTGCCAGCAGCTTAGCCCTTGTCCGGAGAGAGACCCAGTACTTC. It codes for CASSLALVRRETQYF.

In its sample, this clone was seen a few times. The chain couples TRBV4-2 to TRBJ1-2, with D unresolved. The CDR3 totals 15 residues. The V end lost 4 bases, the J end lost 6 bases, and 18 bases lay between the germline ends. Germline V gene lookup returns CDR1 LGHNA and CDR2 YNFKEQ. The CDR3 spells CASSRNARELNGYTF. DNA of the CDR3: TGTGCCAGCAGCCGGAACGCTCGGGAACTGAATGGCTACACCTTC.

V is TRBV30 and J is TRBJ2-2; D unresolved. The V and J ends lost 3 bases and 4 bases respectively, with 18 bases between them. The CDR3 is 16 residues long. Germline-derived CDR1 and CDR2 are GTSNPN and SVGIG (reference sequence). The CDR3 here is CAWSPSRTPFTGELFF. CDR3 DNA: TGTGCCTGGAGCCCGAGTCGAACGCCCTTCACCGGGGAGCTGTTTTTT.